This record looks at one T cell receptor beta chain sequence and its context. The antigen remains undetermined. The J segment lost 2 bases and the V segment lost 7 bases, leaving 14 bases of the junction unmatched. CDR1 SQVTM and CDR2 ANQGSEA come from the germline V gene. The CDR3 has 17 amino acids. Generated by immunoSEQ multiplex PCR, the TCRdb table keeps only in-frame clones and is missing some. The data hold 75,000 to 85,000 clones, with 80% observed a single time. The sample is drawn from a study of T cells in localized non-small cell lung cancer. Study-wide points: Of the top 100 tumor clones, median approximately 50 were in adjacent lung, 25 to 30 among its top 100.

This chain links TRBV29-1 with TRBJ2-5; TRBD2 matches at 12 bases. The specimen comprised peripheral blood, sampled before any cancer treatment. The source is a female donor older than 55 with stage I lung adenocarcinoma. The CDR3 loop reads CSARGLAGGPGQETQYF. The DNA for the CDR3 is TGCAGCGCCAGAGGTCTAGCGGGAGGGCCAGGGCAAGAGACCCAGTACTTC.